This TCR beta chain was identified in a study of shared clonotypes between healthy human individuals. Over several immunoSEQ plates, each subset's genomic DNA was distributed in even portions. The protocol was immunoSEQ multiplex PCR, while the TCRdb copy is restricted to in-frame clones and leaves out a portion. This sample yields about 2.1 million clones, of which around 93% are seen a single time; roughly 1.7% belongs to the top ten. Selected positively for CCR7 and CD45RO-negative, naive CD8 cells excluded terminally differentiated effector memory CD45RA+ cells. The CDR3 is made up of 16 amino acids. Trimming left V 5 bases short and J 0 bases short, with 13 bases between. The germline V gene encodes CDR1 MDHEN and CDR2 SYDVKM.

Sequencing was carried out using naive CD8+ T cells from PBMCs. The J gene is TRBJ1-4, the V gene TRBV28; weak D call: TRBD1 (5 bases). This TCR was sampled from a man between 18 and 35 years old in good health. Some clones in this sample may be carry-over from other donors' samples. DNA of the CDR3: TGTGCCAGCAGTGAAGACAGTGTTGCAACTAATGAAAAACTGTTTTTT. Protein sequence: CASSEDSVATNEKLFF.